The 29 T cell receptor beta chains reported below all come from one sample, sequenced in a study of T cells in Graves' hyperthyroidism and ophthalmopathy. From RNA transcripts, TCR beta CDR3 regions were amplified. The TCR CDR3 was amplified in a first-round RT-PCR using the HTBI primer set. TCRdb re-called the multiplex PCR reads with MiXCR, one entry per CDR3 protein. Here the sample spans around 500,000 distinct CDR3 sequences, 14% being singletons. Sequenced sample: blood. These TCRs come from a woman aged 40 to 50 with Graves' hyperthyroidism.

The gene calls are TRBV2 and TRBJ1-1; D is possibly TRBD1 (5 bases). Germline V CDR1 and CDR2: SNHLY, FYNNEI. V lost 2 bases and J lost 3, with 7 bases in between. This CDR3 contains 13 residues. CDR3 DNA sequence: TGTGCCAGCAGTGAACAGGGTGACACTGAAGCTTTCTTT. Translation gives CASSEQGDTEAFF.

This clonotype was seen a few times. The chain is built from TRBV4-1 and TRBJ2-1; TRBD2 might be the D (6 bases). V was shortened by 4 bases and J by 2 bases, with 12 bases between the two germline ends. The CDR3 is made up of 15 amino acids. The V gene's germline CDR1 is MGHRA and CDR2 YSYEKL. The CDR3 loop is CASSPPGEPYNEQFF. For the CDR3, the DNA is TGCGCCAGCAGCCCTCCGGGGGAACCCTACAATGAGCAGTTCTTC.

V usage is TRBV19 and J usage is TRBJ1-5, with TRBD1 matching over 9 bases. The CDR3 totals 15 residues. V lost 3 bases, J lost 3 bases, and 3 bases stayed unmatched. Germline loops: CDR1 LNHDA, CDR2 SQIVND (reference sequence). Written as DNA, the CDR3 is TGTGCCAGTAGTATTTACAGGGGGCCCAATCAGCCCCAGCATTTT. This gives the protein CASSIYRGPNQPQHF.

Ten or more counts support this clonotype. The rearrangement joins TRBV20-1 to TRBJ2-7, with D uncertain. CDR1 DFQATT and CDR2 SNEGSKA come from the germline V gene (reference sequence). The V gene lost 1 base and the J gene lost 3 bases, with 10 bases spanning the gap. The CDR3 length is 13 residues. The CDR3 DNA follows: TGCAGTGCTAGAGGGGGTGGCCGCTACGAGCAGTACTTC. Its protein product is CSARGGGRYEQYF.

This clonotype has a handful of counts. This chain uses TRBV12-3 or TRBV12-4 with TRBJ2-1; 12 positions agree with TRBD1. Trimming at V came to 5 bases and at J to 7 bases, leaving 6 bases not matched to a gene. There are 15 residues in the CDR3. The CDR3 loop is CASSPGTGGFNEQFF. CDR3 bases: TGTGCCAGCAGTCCCGGGACAGGGGGCTTTAATGAGCAGTTCTTC.

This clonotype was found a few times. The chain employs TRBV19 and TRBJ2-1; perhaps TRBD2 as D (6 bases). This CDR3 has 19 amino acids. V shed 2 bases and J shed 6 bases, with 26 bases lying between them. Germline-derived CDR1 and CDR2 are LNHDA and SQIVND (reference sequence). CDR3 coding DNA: TGTGCCAGTAGTATAAATGGAGGGGATCTGTTTGGCTCTTTCAATGAGCAGTTCTTC. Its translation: CASSINGGDLFGSFNEQFF.

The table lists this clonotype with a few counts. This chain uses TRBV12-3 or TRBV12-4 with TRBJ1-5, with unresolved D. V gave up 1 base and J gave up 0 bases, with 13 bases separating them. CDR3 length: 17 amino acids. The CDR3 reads CASSLGIGQNSNQPQHF. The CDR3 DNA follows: TGTGCCAGCAGTTTAGGTATCGGGCAGAATAGCAATCAGCCCCAGCATTTT.

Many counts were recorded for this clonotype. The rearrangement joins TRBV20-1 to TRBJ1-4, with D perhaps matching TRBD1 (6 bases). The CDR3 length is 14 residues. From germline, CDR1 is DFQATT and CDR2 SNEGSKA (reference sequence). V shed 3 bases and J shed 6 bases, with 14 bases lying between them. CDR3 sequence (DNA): TGCAGTGCTAGCATGGGGACATCCGATGAAAAACTGTTTTTT. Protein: CSASMGTSDEKLFF.

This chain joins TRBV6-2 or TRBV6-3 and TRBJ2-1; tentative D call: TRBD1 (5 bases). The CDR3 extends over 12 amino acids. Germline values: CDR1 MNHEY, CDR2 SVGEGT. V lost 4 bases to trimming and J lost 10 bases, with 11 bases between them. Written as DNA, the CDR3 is TGTGCCAGCAGTTCGACAGCCTACGAGCAGTTCTTC. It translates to CASSSTAYEQFF.

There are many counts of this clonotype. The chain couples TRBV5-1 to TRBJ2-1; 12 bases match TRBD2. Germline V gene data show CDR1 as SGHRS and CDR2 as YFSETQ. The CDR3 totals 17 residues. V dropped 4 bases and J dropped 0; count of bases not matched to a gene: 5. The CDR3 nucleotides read TGCGCCAGCAGCCCAACGACTAGCGGGAGCTCCTACAATGAGCAGTTCTTC. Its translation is CASSPTTSGSSYNEQFF.

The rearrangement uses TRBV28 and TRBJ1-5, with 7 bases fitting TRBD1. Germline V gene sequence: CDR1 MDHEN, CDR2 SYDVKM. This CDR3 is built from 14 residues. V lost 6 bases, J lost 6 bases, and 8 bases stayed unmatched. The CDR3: CASSPTGNSQPQHF. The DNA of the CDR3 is TGTGCCAGCAGCCCGACAGGGAATAGTCAGCCCCAGCATTTT.

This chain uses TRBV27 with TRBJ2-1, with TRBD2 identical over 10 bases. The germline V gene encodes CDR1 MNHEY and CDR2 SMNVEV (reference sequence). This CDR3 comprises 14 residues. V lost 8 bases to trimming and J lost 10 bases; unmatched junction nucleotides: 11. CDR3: CASRRTSGPREQFF. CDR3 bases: TGTGCCAGCCGGAGGACTAGCGGCCCGAGGGAGCAGTTCTTC.

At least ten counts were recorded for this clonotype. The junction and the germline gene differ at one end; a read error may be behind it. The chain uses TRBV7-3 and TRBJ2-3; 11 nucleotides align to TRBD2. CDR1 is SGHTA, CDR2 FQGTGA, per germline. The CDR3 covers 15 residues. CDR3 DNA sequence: TGTGCCAGCAGCCTAACTAGCGGGAGAGCAGATACGCAGTATTTT. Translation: CASSLTSGRADTQYF.

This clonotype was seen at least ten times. The CDR3 loop reads CASSPRKVPGSEAFF. CDR3 bases: TGTGCCAGTAGTCCCCGAAAAGTGCCGGGGTCTGAAGCTTTCTTT. The rearrangement uses TRBV19 and TRBJ1-1; D is unclear. CDR1 LNHDA and CDR2 SQIVND come from the germline V gene (reference sequence). This CDR3 spans 15 amino acids. With 5 bases removed from V and 6 bases from J, the gap between germline ends came to 19 bases. Filled out from reference TRBV19 and TRBJ1-1, the complete variable domain reads DGGITQSPKYLFRKEGQNVTLSCEQNLNHDAMYWYRQDPGQGLRLIYYSQIVNDFQKGDIAEGYSVSREKKESFPLTVTSAQKNPTAFYLCASSPRKVPGSEAFFGQGTRLTVV.

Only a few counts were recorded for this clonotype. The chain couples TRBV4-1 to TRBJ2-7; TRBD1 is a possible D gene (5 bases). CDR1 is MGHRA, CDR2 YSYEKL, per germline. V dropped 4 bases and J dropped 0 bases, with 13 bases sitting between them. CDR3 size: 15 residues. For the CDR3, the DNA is TGCGCCAGCAGCCCCTTCTTTGACAGCTCCTACGAGCAGTACTTC. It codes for CASSPFFDSSYEQYF.

For the CDR3, the DNA is TGTGCCAGCAGTGGAGCGGGTGTCAGGGTGGCCCCTCAGCCCCAGCATTTT. Protein sequence: CASSGAGVRVAPQPQHF. The chain is built from TRBV6-1 and TRBJ1-5; D might be TRBD1 (5 bases). There are 17 residues in the CDR3. The germline gives CDR1 MNHNS, CDR2 SASEGT. V was shortened by 4 bases and J by 6 bases, with 22 bases between the two germline ends.

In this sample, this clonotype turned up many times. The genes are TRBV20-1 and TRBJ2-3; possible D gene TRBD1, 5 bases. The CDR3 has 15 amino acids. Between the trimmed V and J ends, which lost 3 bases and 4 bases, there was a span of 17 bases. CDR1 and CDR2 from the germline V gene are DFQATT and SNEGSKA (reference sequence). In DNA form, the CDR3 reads TGCAGTGCTAGTCAGGGTGCGATCGATGCAGATACGCAGTATTTT. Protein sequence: CSASQGAIDADTQYF.

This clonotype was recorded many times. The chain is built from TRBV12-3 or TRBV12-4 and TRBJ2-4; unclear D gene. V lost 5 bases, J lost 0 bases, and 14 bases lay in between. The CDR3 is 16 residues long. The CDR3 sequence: CASSLLTTLAKNIQYF. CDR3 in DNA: TGTGCCAGCAGTCTCTTGACAACCCTAGCCAAAAACATTCAGTACTTC.

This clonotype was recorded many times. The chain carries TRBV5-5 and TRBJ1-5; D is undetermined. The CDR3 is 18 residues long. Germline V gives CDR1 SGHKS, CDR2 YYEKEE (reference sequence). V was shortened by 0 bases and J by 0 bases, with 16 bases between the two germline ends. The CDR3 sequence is CASSLDGGTGNSNQPQHF. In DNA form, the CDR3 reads TGTGCCAGCAGCTTGGATGGTGGTACGGGAAATAGCAATCAGCCCCAGCATTTT.

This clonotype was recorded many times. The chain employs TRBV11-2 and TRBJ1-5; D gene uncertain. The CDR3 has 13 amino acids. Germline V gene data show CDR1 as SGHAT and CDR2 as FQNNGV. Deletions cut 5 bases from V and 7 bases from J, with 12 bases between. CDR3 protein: CASSDGRRQPQHF. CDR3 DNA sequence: TGTGCCAGCAGCGACGGACGGAGGCAGCCCCAGCATTTT.

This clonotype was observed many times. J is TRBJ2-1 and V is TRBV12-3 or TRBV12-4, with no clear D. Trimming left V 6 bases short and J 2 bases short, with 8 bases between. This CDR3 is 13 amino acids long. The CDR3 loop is CASSPLAYNEQFF. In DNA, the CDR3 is TGTGCCAGCAGCCCGCTAGCCTACAATGAGCAGTTCTTC.

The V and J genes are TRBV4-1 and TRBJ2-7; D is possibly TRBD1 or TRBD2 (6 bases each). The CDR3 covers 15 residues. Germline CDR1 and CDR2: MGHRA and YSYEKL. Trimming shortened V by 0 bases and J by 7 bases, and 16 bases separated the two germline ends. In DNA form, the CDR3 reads TGCGCCAGCAGCCAAGACCCGGGTAGGGGGGATGAGCAGTACTTC. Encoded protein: CASSQDPGRGDEQYF.

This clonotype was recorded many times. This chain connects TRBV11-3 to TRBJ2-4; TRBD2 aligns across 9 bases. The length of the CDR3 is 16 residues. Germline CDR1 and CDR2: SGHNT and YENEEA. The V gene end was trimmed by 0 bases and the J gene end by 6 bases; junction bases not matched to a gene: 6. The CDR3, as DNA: TGTGCCAGCAGCTTAGAGGCGGGAGGGGGCATAAACATTCAGTACTTC. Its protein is CASSLEAGGGINIQYF.

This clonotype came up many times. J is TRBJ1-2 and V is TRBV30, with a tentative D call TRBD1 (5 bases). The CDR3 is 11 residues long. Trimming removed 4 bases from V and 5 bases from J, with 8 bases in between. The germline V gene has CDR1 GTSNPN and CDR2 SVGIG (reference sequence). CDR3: CAWTGVYGYTF. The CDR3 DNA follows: TGTGCCTGGACGGGGGTATATGGCTACACCTTC.

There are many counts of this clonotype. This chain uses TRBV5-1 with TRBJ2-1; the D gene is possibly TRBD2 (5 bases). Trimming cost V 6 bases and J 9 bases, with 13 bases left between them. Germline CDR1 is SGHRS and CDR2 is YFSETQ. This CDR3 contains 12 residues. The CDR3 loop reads CASNPGNTEQFF. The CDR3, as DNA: TGCGCCAGCAACCCGGGGAACACTGAGCAGTTCTTC. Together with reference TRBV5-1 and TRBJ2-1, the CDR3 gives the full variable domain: KAGVTQTPRYLIKTRGQQVTLSCSPISGHRSVSWYQQTPGQGLQFLFEYFSETQRNKGNFPGRFSGRQFSNSRSEMNVSTLELGDSALYLCASNPGNTEQFFGPGTRLTVL.

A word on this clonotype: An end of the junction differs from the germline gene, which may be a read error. The CDR3 coding sequence is TGTACCAGCAGGTCATTAGCCAAAAACATTCAGTACTTC. Translating it yields CTSRSLAKNIQYF. V and J are TRBV28 and TRBJ2-4; D is uncertain. The CDR3 loop spans 13 amino acids. Germline V gives CDR1 MDHEN, CDR2 SYDVKM. Together with reference TRBV28 and TRBJ2-4, the CDR3 gives the full variable domain: DVKVTQSSRYLVKRTGEKVFLECVQDMDHENMFWYRQDPGLGLRLIYFSYDVKMKEKGDIPEGYSVSREKKERFSLILESASTNQTSMYLCTSRSLAKNIQYFGAGTRLSVL.

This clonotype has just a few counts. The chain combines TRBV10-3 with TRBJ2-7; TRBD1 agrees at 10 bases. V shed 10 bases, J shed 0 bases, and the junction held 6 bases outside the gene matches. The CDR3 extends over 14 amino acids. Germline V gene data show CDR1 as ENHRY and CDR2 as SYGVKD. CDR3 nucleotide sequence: TGTGCCACCGGGACAGGGGTAACCTCCTACGAGCAGTACTTC. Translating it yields CATGTGVTSYEQYF.

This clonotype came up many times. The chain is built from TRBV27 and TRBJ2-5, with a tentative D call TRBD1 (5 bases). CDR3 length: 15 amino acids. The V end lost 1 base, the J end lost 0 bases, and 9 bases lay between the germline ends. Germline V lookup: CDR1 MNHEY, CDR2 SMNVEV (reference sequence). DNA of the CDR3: TGTGCCAGCAGTTTATTAGGGGCTAACCAAGAGACCCAGTACTTC. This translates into CASSLLGANQETQYF.

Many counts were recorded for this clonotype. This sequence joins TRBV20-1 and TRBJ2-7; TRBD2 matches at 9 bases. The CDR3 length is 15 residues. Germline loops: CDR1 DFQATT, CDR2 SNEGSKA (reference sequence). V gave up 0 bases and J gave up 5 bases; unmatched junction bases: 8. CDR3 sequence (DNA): TGCAGTGCTAGAGACTTTAGCGGGAGTAACCACGAGCAGTACTTC. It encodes CSARDFSGSNHEQYF.